This passage covers 21 T cell receptor beta chains from one sample sequenced in a study of cytomegalovirus exposure and HLA in healthy donors. PCR employed 60 Vbeta and 13 Jbeta primers. Libraries were prepared by immunoSEQ multiplex PCR; TCRdb keeps only in-frame clonotypes and omits some of them. This table holds fewer than 120,000 clones, over 60% found once. Material for sequencing was PBMCs. The source is a woman aged 25 to 39 in good health and CMV-seronegative.

The chain uses TRBV5-1 and TRBJ2-2; weak D call: TRBD1 (6 bases). Germline CDR1 SGHRS, CDR2 YFSETQ. V was pared by 7 bases and J by 2 bases, with 15 bases between. The CDR3 covers 15 residues. The CDR3 region has the DNA TGCGCCAGCGGCGGGTGGGGGCCCAACACCGGGGAGCTGTTTTTT. Its protein is CASGGWGPNTGELFF.

This sequence joins TRBV5-8 and TRBJ1-1, with a tentative D call TRBD1 (6 bases). Germline CDR1 is SGHTS and CDR2 is YDEGEE. V was trimmed by 4 bases and J by 6 bases, leaving 16 bases between them. CDR3 length: 14 residues. CDR3 bases: TGTGCCAGCAGCCGATTCACAGGGAGGGCTGAAGCTTTCTTT. This sequence encodes CASSRFTGRAEAFF.

The chain links TRBV4-3 to TRBJ1-1; D gene ambiguous. The V end lost 0 bases, the J end lost 8 bases, and 13 bases lay between the germline ends. There are 14 residues in the CDR3. In germline, CDR1 is LGHNA, CDR2 YSLEER. The CDR3 DNA is TGCGCCAGCAGCCAAGATAGAGGGATCGGCGAAGCTTTCTTT. It specifies CASSQDRGIGEAFF.

The rearrangement joins TRBV28 to TRBJ1-2; 10 bases line up with TRBD1. The CDR3 loop spans 13 amino acids. V gave up 8 bases and J gave up 7 bases; unmatched junction bases: 7. CDR1 and CDR2 (germline): MDHEN, SYDVKM. As DNA, the CDR3 is TGTGCCAGCGAGACAGGGGGCGATCGTGGCTACACCTTC. As protein: CASETGGDRGYTF.

V usage is TRBV29-1 and J usage is TRBJ1-4; no firm D call. The CDR3 contains 11 residues. Germline V gene lookup returns CDR1 SQVTM and CDR2 ANQGSEA. Trimming pared 5 bases from V and 7 bases from J, leaving 8 bases between. The DNA of the CDR3 is TGCAGCGTTACCCGGGGTGAAAAACTGTTTTTT. It is translated as CSVTRGEKLFF.

The chain uses TRBV27 and TRBJ2-3; no clear D. The V gene's germline CDR1 is MNHEY and CDR2 SMNVEV (reference sequence). V was cut by 6 bases and J by 1 base, with 11 bases left in between. The CDR3 length is 14 residues. The CDR3 protein is CASSLSFGTDTQYF. Written as DNA, the CDR3 is TGTGCCAGCAGCCTGAGTTTCGGCACAGATACGCAGTATTTT.

This chain connects TRBV28 to TRBJ1-5; TRBD1 matches at 10 bases. The germline V gene has CDR1 MDHEN and CDR2 SYDVKM. V shed 6 bases and J 3 bases; nucleotides not matched to a gene: 11. This CDR3 spans 17 amino acids. The CDR3 is CASRRTGTGVINQPQHF. CDR3 sequence (DNA): TGTGCCAGCAGACGAACCGGGACAGGGGTTATCAATCAGCCCCAGCATTTT.

The gene calls are TRBV7-8 and TRBJ2-1; TRBD2 matches at 8 bases. Germline CDR1 is SGHVS and CDR2 is FQNEAQ. The CDR3 is 15 amino acids. V shed 5 bases, J shed 3 bases, and the junction held 6 bases outside the gene matches. The CDR3 DNA reads as TGTGCCAGCAGCCTCCTCGGGACTAGCTACAATGAGCAGTTCTTC. This codes for CASSLLGTSYNEQFF.

The chain combines TRBV5-4 with TRBJ1-1; D is unresolved. Trimming removed 2 bases from V and 3 bases from J, with 8 bases in between. The CDR3 runs to 13 residues. The V gene's germline CDR1 is SGHNT and CDR2 YYREEE (reference sequence). CDR3 in amino acids: CASSFPQDTEAFF. CDR3 sequence (DNA): TGTGCCAGCAGCTTCCCCCAGGACACTGAAGCTTTCTTT.

This clone was seen only once. The chain joins TRBV11-3 to TRBJ2-7; the D gene is possibly TRBD1 (5 bases). The CDR3 length is 12 residues. Germline-derived CDR1 and CDR2 are SGHNT and YENEEA. V lost 5 bases to trimming and J lost 9 bases, with 14 bases between them. The DNA for the CDR3 is TGTGCCAGCAGCCGAGAGGACACCTTGCAGTACTTC. It encodes CASSREDTLQYF.

The chain employs TRBV5-8 and TRBJ2-7, with TRBD2 identical over 15 bases. The CDR3 covers 17 residues. J lost 4 bases, V lost 4 bases, and 9 bases had no gene match. Germline values: CDR1 SGHTS, CDR2 YDEGEE. DNA of the CDR3: TGTGCCAGCAGCCAACGGACTAGCGGGAGGGCTATGTACGAGCAGTACTTC. Translation: CASSQRTSGRAMYEQYF.

V is TRBV9 and J is TRBJ1-2, with TRBD1 matching over 7 bases. V dropped 4 bases and J dropped 3; count of bases not matched to a gene: 3. The CDR3 loop spans 13 amino acids. CDR1 is SGDLS, CDR2 YYNGEE, per germline. The CDR3 DNA is TGTGCCAGCAGCCCCGGGACAGACTATGGCTACACCTTC. It codes for CASSPGTDYGYTF.

Note on this clone: A read error may produce the germline difference seen at one junction end. The chain joins TRBV7-7 to TRBJ2-5, with TRBD1 identical over 7 bases. The J call is uncertain, as TRBJ2-7 better fits the DNA end. The germline CDR1 and CDR2 sequences are SSHAT and FNYEAQ (reference sequence). This CDR3 region has 14 residues. CDR3 sequence (DNA): TGTGCTAGCAGCTTGAACAGGGGCTCCTACGAGCAGTACTTC. Translated, it gives CASSLNRGSYEQYF.

The rearrangement uses TRBV6-5 and TRBJ1-1; D uncertain. Trimming pared 5 bases from V and 1 base from J, leaving 14 bases between. Per the germline V gene, CDR1 is MNHEY and CDR2 is SVGAGI. This CDR3 is 15 amino acids long. CDR3 sequence: CASSKTRGRNTEAFF. CDR3 DNA: TGTGCCAGCAGTAAAACTCGGGGTAGGAACACTGAAGCTTTCTTT.

The chain has TRBV15 and TRBJ1-1, with D unresolved. Germline values: CDR1 LNHNV, CDR2 YYDKDF (reference sequence). CDR3 length: 14 amino acids. With 5 bases removed from V and 7 bases from J, the gap between germline ends came to 17 bases. This chain's CDR3 is CATSSGRRVGEAFF. The CDR3 nucleotides are TGTGCCACCAGCTCTGGGAGGAGGGTTGGTGAAGCTTTCTTT.

The rearrangement uses TRBV30 and TRBJ1-3, with a possible D match to TRBD1 (5 bases). The CDR3 is made up of 13 amino acids. Deletions cut 8 bases from V and 0 bases from J, with 11 bases between. Germline V CDR1 and CDR2: GTSNPN, SVGIG (reference sequence). The CDR3 region is CARNRNSGNTIYF. DNA for the CDR3: TGTGCCCGGAACAGGAACTCTGGAAACACCATATATTTT.

This chain links TRBV10-3 with TRBJ1-2; a weak D match, TRBD1 (6 bases). V lost 4 bases and J lost 0, with 15 bases in between. The CDR3 has 16 amino acids. Germline V lookup: CDR1 ENHRY, CDR2 SYGVKD. DNA for the CDR3: TGTGCCATCAGTGTCCGATGGCGGGGGCCTAACTATGGCTACACCTTC. It is translated as CAISVRWRGPNYGYTF.

This rearrangement joins TRBV7-2 to TRBJ2-3; 8 bases agree with TRBD2. This CDR3 is built from 18 residues. Trimming removed 4 bases from V and 0 bases from J; junction bases left unmatched: 12. Germline-derived CDR1 and CDR2 are SGHTA and FQGNSA. CDR3 sequence: CASSSSLAERPSTDTQYF. Written as DNA, the CDR3 is TGTGCCAGCAGCTCATCACTAGCGGAGCGACCTAGCACAGATACGCAGTATTTT.

This rearrangement joins TRBV7-6 to TRBJ2-2; 9 bases line up with TRBD1. The CDR3 has 15 amino acids. Trimming at V came to 6 bases and at J to 7 bases, leaving 9 bases not matched to a gene. Per germline, CDR1 SGHVS and CDR2 FNYEAQ. CDR3 sequence: CASRGQGIAVGELFF. In nucleotides, the CDR3 is TGTGCCAGCAGGGGACAGGGAATTGCGGTCGGGGAGCTGTTTTTT.

The gene calls are TRBV15 and TRBJ2-3; 11 nucleotides agree with TRBD2. The CDR3 runs to 19 residues. The germline CDR1 and CDR2 sequences are LNHNV and YYDKDF (reference sequence). Trimming removed 0 bases from V and 0 bases from J; junction bases left unmatched: 8. The DNA of the CDR3 is TGTGCCACCAGCAGAGAGCGGACTAGCGGGCTCCTAAGCACAGATACGCAGTATTTT. This encodes CATSRERTSGLLSTDTQYF.

In this sample, this clone turned up a few times. Other DNA sequences of this sample code for an identical CDR3. This chain joins TRBV7-2 and TRBJ2-7; D is perhaps TRBD2 (6 bases). The CDR3 is 13 residues long. The germline V and J ends were trimmed by 2 bases and 4 bases, with 9 bases remaining between them. Germline lookup yields CDR1 SGHTA and CDR2 FQGNSA. For the CDR3, the DNA is TGTGCCAGCAGCTTAACTAGCAGATACGAGCAGTACTTC. Encoded protein: CASSLTSRYEQYF.